Below are 5 T cell receptor beta chains sequenced from a single sample in a study of CD8 T cells in ankylosing spondylitis. TCRdb used MiXCR to reprocess the 5' RACE reads, holding one entry per CDR3 protein. The sample records 200,000 to 300,000 distinct CDR3 sequences, around 32% being singletons. The sample consisted of blood, either unsorted or a sorted T cell fraction (not recorded which). Source of these receptors: a male donor with ankylosing spondylitis or in good health (not recorded which).

The chain links TRBV4-2 to TRBJ2-1, with D tentatively TRBD1 (5 bases). The germline V gene encodes CDR1 LGHNA and CDR2 YNFKEQ. Trimming left V 0 bases short and J 8 bases short, with 14 bases between. The CDR3 sequence is 15 residues long. The CDR3 DNA reads TGTGCCAGCAGCCAAGAGGGGCTCATCCATCATGAGCAGTTCTTC. Protein: CASSQEGLIHHEQFF.

This clonotype was observed a few times. This sequence joins TRBV18 and TRBJ2-1, with no clear D. V shed 2 bases and J shed 7 bases, with 3 bases lying between them. The CDR3 runs 11 residues. From germline, CDR1 is KGHSH and CDR2 LQKENI. The CDR3 DNA reads TGTGCCAGCTCACCAAAGAATGAGCAGTTCTTC. Protein: CASSPKNEQFF.

V gene TRBV12-3 or TRBV12-4 combines with J gene TRBJ2-1; 8 bases align to TRBD2. The ends lost 6 bases at V and 0 bases at J; junction bases unmatched: 10. This CDR3 comprises 17 residues. CDR3 bases: TGTGCCAGCAGACCCTTACTAGCGGAGAGCTCCTACAATGAGCAGTTCTTC. It translates to CASRPLLAESSYNEQFF.

This chain connects TRBV21-1 to TRBJ2-2; the D call TRBD2 from the table was never checked on the DNA. TRBV21-1 is a pseudogene locus. The CDR3 sequence is 16 residues long. The CDR3 DNA follows: TGTGCCAGCAGCAAACCCGAGGGTCGAAACACCGGGGAGCTGTTTTTT. Translation gives CASSKPEGRNTGELFF.

The CDR3 DNA reads TGCAGTGCTAGCCGGCCCTCGGGAGGGGCCAACGTCCTGACTTTC. Its protein is CSASRPSGGANVLTF. V is TRBV20-1 and J is TRBJ2-6, with D possibly being TRBD2 (5 bases). This CDR3 spans 15 amino acids. Germline lookup yields CDR1 DFQATT and CDR2 SNEGSKA (reference sequence). Between the trimmed V and J ends, which lost 3 bases and 4 bases, there was a span of 13 bases.